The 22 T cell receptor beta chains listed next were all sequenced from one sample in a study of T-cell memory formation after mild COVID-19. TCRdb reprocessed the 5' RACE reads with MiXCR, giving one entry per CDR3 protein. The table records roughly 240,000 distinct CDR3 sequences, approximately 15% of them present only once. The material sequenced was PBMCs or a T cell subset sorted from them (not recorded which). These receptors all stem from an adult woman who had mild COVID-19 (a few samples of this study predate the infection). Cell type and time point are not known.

The CDR3 sequence: CASSSHGGKQGNTEAFF. The CDR3 bases are TGTGCCAGCAGTTCTCACGGGGGCAAACAGGGGAACACTGAAGCTTTCTTT. V is TRBV12-3 or TRBV12-4 and J is TRBJ1-1; tentative D call: TRBD1 (6 bases). Trimming pared 4 bases from V and 1 base from J, leaving 19 bases between. The CDR3 is 17 residues long.

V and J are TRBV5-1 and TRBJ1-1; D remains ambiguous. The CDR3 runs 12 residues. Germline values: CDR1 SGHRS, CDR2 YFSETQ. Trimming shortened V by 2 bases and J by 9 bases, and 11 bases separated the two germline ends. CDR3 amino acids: CASSLDGPQAFF. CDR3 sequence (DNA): TGCGCCAGCAGCTTAGATGGGCCGCAAGCTTTCTTT.

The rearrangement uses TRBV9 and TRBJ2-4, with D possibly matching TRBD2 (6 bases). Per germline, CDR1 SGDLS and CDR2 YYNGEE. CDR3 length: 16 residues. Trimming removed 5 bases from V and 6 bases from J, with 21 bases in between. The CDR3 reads CASSQERRGVSNIQYF. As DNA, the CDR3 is TGTGCCAGCAGTCAAGAACGGCGCGGGGTTTCAAACATTCAGTACTTC.

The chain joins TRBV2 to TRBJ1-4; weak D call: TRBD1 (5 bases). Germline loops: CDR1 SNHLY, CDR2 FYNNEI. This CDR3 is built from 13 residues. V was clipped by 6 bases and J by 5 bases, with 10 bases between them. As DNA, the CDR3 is TGTGCCAGCAGACGGGACGGGAATGAAAAACTGTTTTTT. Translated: CASRRDGNEKLFF.

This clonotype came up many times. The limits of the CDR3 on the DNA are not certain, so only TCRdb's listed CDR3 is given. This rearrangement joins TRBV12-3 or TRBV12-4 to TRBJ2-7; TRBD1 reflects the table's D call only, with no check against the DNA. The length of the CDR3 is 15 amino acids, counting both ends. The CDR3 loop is CASSSSRGGYYEQYF.

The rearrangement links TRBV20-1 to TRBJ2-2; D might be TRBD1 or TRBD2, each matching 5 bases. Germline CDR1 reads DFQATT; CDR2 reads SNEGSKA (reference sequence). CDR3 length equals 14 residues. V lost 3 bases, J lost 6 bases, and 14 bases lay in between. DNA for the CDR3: TGCAGTGCTAGGGGGGTCGGGACGGCCGGGGAGCTGTTTTTT. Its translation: CSARGVGTAGELFF.

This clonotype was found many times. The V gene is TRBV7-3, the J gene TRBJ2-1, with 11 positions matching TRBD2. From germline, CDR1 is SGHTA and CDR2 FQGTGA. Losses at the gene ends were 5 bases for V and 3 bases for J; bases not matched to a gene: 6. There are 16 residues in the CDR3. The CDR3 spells CASSTSGSPNYNEQFF. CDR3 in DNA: TGTGCCAGCAGCACTAGCGGGAGCCCCAACTACAATGAGCAGTTCTTC. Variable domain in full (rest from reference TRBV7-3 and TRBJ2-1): GAGVSQTPSNKVTEKGKYVELRCDPISGHTALYWYRQSLGQGPEFLIYFQGTGAADDSGLPNDRFFAVRPEGSVSTLKIQRTERGDSAVYLCASSTSGSPNYNEQFFGPGTRLTVL.

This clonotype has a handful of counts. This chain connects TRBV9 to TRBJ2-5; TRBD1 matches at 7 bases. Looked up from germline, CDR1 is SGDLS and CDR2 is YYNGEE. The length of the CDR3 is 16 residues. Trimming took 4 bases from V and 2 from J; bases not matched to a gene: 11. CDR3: CASSLRPDREQETQYF. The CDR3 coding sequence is TGTGCCAGCAGCCTACGACCTGACAGGGAACAAGAGACCCAGTACTTC.

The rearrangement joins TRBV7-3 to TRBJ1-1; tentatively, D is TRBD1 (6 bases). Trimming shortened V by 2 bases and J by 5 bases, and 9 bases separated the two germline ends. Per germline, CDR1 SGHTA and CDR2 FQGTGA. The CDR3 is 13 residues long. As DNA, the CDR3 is TGTGCCAGCAGCTTACTACAGGGTACTGAAGCTTTCTTT. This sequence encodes CASSLLQGTEAFF. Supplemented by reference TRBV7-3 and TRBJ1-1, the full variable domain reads GAGVSQTPSNKVTEKGKYVELRCDPISGHTALYWYRQSLGQGPEFLIYFQGTGAADDSGLPNDRFFAVRPEGSVSTLKIQRTERGDSAVYLCASSLLQGTEAFFGQGTRLTVV.

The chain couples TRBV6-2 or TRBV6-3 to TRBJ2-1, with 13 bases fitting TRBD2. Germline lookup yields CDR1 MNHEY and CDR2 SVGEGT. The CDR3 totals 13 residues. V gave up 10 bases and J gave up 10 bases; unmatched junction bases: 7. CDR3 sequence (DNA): TGTGCCACCTTAAAACTAGCGGGAGGGGAGCAGTTCTTC. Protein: CATLKLAGGEQFF.

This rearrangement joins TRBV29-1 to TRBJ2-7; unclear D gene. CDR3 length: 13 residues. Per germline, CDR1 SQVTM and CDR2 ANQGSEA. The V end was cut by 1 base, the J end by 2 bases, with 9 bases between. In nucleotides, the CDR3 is TGCAGCGTTGAAGTTCGGCAGACCTACGAGCAGTACTTC. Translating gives CSVEVRQTYEQYF.

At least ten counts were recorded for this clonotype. The CDR3 region is CATSDLGGGDEQFF. In nucleotides, the CDR3 is TGTGCCACCAGTGATTTAGGAGGGGGGGATGAGCAGTTCTTC. The chain recombines TRBV24-1 with TRBJ2-1; D perhaps matches TRBD2 (7 bases). CDR1 and CDR2 (germline): KGHDR, SFDVKD. The CDR3 has 14 amino acids. Between the trimmed V and J ends, which lost 1 base and 8 bases, there was a span of 11 bases.

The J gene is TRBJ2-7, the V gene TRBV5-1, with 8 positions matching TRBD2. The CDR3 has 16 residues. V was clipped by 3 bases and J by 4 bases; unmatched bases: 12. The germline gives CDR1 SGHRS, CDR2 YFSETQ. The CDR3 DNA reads TGCGCCAGCAGCTATACTGGACGGACTAGCCAGTACGAGCAGTACTTC. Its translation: CASSYTGRTSQYEQYF.

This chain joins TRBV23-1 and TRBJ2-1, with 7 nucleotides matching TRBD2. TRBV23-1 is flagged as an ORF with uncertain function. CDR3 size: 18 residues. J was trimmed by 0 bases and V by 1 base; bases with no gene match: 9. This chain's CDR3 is CASSQYGPLAVSYNEQFF. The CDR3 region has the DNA TGCGCCAGCAGTCAATATGGTCCCCTAGCGGTCTCCTACAATGAGCAGTTCTTC.

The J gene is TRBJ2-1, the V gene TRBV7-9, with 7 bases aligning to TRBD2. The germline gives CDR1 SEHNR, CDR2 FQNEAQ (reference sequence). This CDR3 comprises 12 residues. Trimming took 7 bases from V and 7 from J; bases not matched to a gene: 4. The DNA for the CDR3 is TGTGCCAGCATCAGGACTAGGAATGAGCAGTTCTTC. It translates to CASIRTRNEQFF. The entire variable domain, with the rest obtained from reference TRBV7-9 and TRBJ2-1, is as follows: DTGVSQNPRHKITKRGQNVTFRCDPISEHNRLYWYRQTLGQGPEFLTYFQNEAQLEKSRLLSDRFSAERPKGSFSTLEIQRTEQGDSAMYLCASIRTRNEQFFGPGTRLTVL.

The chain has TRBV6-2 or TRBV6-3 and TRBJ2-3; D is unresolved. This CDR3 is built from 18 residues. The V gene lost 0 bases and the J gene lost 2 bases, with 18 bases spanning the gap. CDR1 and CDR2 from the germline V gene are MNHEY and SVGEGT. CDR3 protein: CASSYSFGMVQTTDTQYF. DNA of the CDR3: TGTGCCAGCAGTTACTCGTTCGGAATGGTCCAGACCACAGATACGCAGTATTTT.

CDR3 DNA sequence: TGCGCCAGCAGGCGGGAGGGGCGCACTGAAGCTTTCTTT. Its protein is CASRREGRTEAFF. The V and J genes are TRBV5-1 and TRBJ1-1, with D perhaps TRBD1 (5 bases). This CDR3 spans 13 amino acids. Germline assignment: CDR1 SGHRS and CDR2 YFSETQ. The ends were cut back, 5 bases at V and 4 bases at J, with 12 bases in the middle.

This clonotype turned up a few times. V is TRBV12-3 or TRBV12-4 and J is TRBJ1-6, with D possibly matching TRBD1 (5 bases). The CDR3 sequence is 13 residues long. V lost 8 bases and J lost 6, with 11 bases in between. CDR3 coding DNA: TGTGCCAGCCGGGGGGTTCTTAATTCACCCCTCCACTTT. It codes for CASRGVLNSPLHF.

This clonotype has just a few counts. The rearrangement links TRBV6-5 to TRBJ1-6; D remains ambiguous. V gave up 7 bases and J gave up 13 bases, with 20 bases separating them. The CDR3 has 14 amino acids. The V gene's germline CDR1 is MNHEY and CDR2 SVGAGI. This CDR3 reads CASKGIGPLGPLHF. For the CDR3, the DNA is TGTGCCAGCAAAGGAATAGGCCCCCTGGGTCCCCTCCACTTT.

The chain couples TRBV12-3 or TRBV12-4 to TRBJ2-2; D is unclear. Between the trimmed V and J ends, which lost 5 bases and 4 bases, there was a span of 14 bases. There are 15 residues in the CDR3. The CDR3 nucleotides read TGTGCCAGCAGTCCGCGAGGTAGCAGCACCGGGGAGCTGTTTTTT. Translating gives CASSPRGSSTGELFF.

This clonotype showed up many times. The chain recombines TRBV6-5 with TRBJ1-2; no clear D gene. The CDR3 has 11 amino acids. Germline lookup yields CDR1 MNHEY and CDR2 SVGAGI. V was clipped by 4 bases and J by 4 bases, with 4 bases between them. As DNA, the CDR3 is TGTGCCAGCAGTTCGTCCTATGGCTACACCTTC. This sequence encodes CASSSSYGYTF.

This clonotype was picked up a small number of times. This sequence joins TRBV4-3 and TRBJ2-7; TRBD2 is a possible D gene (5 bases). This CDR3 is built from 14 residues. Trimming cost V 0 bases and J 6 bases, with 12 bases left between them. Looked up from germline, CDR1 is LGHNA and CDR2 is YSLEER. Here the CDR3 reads CASSQERGIGEQYF. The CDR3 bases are TGCGCCAGCAGCCAAGAACGAGGGATTGGCGAGCAGTACTTC.